The source of this TCR delta chain is a study of gamma-delta T cells after stem cell transplantation. TCRdb reanalysed the RT-PCR reads via CATT. The table includes 1,500 to 2,000 delta-chain clones, more than 7% detected once. By share of the sample, this clone is medium-sized (0.01 to 0.1%). A much larger clone lies a single base off, so this may be a read error. This TCR derives from a human donor. It is not recorded whose cells these are; they may come from a transplant donor. The sequenced sample consisted of gamma-delta T cells.

CDR3 nucleotide sequence: TGTGCCCGTGACAGGCTGGGGGAACTGTACACCGATAAACTCATCTTT. Its translation is CARDRLGELYTDKLIF. This chain links TRDV2 with TRDJ1; the match to TRDD3 covers 8 bases. Germline lookup yields CDR1 GEAIGNYY and CDR2 EKD. This CDR3 comprises 16 residues.